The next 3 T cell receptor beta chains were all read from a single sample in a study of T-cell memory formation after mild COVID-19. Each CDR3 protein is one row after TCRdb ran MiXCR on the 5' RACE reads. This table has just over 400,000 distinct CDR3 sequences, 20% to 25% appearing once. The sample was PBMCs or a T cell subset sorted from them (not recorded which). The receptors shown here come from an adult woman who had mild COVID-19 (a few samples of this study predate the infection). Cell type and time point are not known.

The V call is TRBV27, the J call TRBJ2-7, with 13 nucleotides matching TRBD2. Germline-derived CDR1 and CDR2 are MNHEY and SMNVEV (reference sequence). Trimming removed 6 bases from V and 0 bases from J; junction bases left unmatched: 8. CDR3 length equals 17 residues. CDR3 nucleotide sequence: TGTGCCAGCAGCCTGGGACTAGCGGGACGGAGCTCCTACGAGCAGTACTTC. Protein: CASSLGLAGRSSYEQYF.

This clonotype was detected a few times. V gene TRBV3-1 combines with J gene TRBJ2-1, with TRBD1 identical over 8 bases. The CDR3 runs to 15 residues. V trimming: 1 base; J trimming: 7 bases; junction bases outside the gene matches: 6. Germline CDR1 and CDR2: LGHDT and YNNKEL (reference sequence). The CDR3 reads CASSQGWTGSNEQFF. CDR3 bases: TGTGCCAGCAGCCAAGGATGGACAGGGAGTAATGAGCAGTTCTTC.

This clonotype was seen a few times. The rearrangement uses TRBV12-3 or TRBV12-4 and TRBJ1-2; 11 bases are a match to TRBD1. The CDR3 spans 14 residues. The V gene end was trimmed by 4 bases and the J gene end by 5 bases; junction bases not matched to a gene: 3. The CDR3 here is CASSSGDRGYGYTF. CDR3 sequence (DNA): TGTGCCAGCAGTTCAGGGGACAGGGGGTATGGCTACACCTTC.